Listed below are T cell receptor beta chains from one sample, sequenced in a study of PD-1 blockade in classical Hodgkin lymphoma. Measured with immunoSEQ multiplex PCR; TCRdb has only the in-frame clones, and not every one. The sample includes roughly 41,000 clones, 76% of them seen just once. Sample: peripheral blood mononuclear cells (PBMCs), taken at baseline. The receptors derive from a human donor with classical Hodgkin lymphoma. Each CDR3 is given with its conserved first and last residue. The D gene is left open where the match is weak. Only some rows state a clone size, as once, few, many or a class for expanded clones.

cdr3_nt: TGTGCCAGCAGGCTAGCGGGACCCAGATACGAGCAGTACTTC
cdr3_aa: CASRLAGPRYEQYF
j_call: TRBJ2-7
d_call: TRBD2
v_call: TRBV6-6
clone_size: .

cdr3_nt: TGCGCCAGCAGCCAAGCTGAAGGGTGGACTGAAGCTTTCTTT
cdr3_aa: CASSQAEGWTEAFF
j_call: TRBJ1-1
d_call: .
v_call: TRBV4-3
clone_size: .

cdr3_nt: TGCGCCAGCACCATTGGGGGGACGGTCTATGGCAATCAGCCCCAGCATTTT
cdr3_aa: CASTIGGTVYGNQPQHF
j_call: TRBJ1-5
d_call: .
v_call: TRBV4-1
clone_size: .

cdr3_nt: TGTGCCAGCAGTTACTTACAGGGTCGTCAGCCCCAGCATTTT
cdr3_aa: CASSYLQGRQPQHF
j_call: TRBJ1-5
d_call: .
v_call: TRBV6-5
clone_size: .

cdr3_nt: TGTGCCAGCAGGGTCACTGCTGACTCCTACGAGCAGTACTTC
cdr3_aa: CASRVTADSYEQYF
j_call: TRBJ2-7
d_call: .
v_call: TRBV6-1
clone_size: .

cdr3_nt: TGTGCCAGCAGCGTAGGAGGCGGCTCTGGGGCCAACGTCCTGACTTTC
cdr3_aa: CASSVGGGSGANVLTF
j_call: TRBJ2-6
d_call: .
v_call: TRBV9
clone_size: .

cdr3_nt: TGCGCCAGCAGCCCGACCGGGACAGTAGGGGTCGGCTACACCTTC
cdr3_aa: CASSPTGTVGVGYTF
j_call: TRBJ1-2
d_call: TRBD1
v_call: TRBV5-1
clone_size: .

cdr3_nt: TGTGCCAGCAGCCGACAGGGAGGGACTGAAGCTTTCTTT
cdr3_aa: CASSRQGGTEAFF
j_call: TRBJ1-1
d_call: TRBD1
v_call: TRBV25-1
clone_size: .

cdr3_nt: TGTGCCAGCAGCCCGGGACAGGGCGGGAGTGGTGGCTACACCTTC
cdr3_aa: CASSPGQGGSGGYTF
j_call: TRBJ1-2
d_call: TRBD1
v_call: TRBV7-2
clone_size: .

cdr3_nt: TGTGCCAGCAGTGACCAAGGGGGGAGGGCCTTGGAGACCCAGTACTTC
cdr3_aa: CASSDQGGRALETQYF
j_call: TRBJ2-5
d_call: .
v_call: TRBV2
clone_size: .

cdr3_nt: TGTGCCAGCAGCTTAGGGACAGGACTAGCGGGTAGTAATGAGCAGTTCTTC
cdr3_aa: CASSLGTGLAGSNEQFF
j_call: TRBJ2-1
d_call: TRBD2
v_call: TRBV7-9
clone_size: .

cdr3_nt: TGTGCCAGCAGCTTGACAGGGCTGAGGACAGATACGCAGTATTTT
cdr3_aa: CASSLTGLRTDTQYF
j_call: TRBJ2-3
d_call: TRBD1
v_call: TRBV7-3
clone_size: .

cdr3_nt: TGTGCCAGCACTACAGGGATCAACACCGGGGAGCTGTTTTTT
cdr3_aa: CASTTGINTGELFF
j_call: TRBJ2-2
d_call: .
v_call: TRBV6-6
clone_size: .

cdr3_nt: TGTGCCAGCTCACCGCTGGGACTAGCGGGAGAAAACACCGGGGAGCTGTTTTTT
cdr3_aa: CASSPLGLAGENTGELFF
j_call: TRBJ2-2
d_call: TRBD2
v_call: TRBV18
clone_size: .

cdr3_nt: TGCAGCGTTGACCTACAGGGAAAAGCCACCGAGCAGTACTTC
cdr3_aa: CSVDLQGKATEQYF
j_call: TRBJ2-7
d_call: .
v_call: TRBV29-1
clone_size: .

cdr3_nt: TGTGCCAGTAGTACAGGCTCTCAAGAGACCCAGTACTTC
cdr3_aa: CASSTGSQETQYF
j_call: TRBJ2-5
d_call: .
v_call: TRBV19
clone_size: .

cdr3_nt: TGTGCCAGCAGCCTGGGGGCAGGGCCCCCGGGGGTTTACGGAAACACCATATATTTT
cdr3_aa: CASSLGAGPPGVYGNTIYF
j_call: TRBJ1-3
d_call: .
v_call: TRBV28
clone_size: few

cdr3_nt: TGTGCCAGCAGTCAAAGCTCCTACAATGAGCAGTTCTTC
cdr3_aa: CASSQSSYNEQFF
j_call: TRBJ2-1
d_call: .
v_call: TRBV2
clone_size: few

cdr3_nt: TGTGCCAGCTCACCAACTAGCGGGGGAGCCTCCTACAATGAGCAGTTCTTC
cdr3_aa: CASSPTSGGASYNEQFF
j_call: TRBJ2-1
d_call: TRBD2
v_call: TRBV18
clone_size: .

cdr3_nt: TGTGCCAGCAGTTTACCCTTCTGGACTTACGAGCAGTACTTC
cdr3_aa: CASSLPFWTYEQYF
j_call: TRBJ2-7
d_call: .
v_call: TRBV28
clone_size: .

cdr3_nt: TGTGCCAGCTCACCATTTGGCTCCTACGAGCAGTACTTC
cdr3_aa: CASSPFGSYEQYF
j_call: TRBJ2-7
d_call: .
v_call: TRBV18
clone_size: .

cdr3_nt: TGTGCCTGGAGAAAACTTGGGGGGGGTCAGCCCCAGCATTTT
cdr3_aa: CAWRKLGGGQPQHF
j_call: TRBJ1-5
d_call: .
v_call: TRBV30
clone_size: few

cdr3_nt: TGTGCCAGCAGTCCCTCTGGACAGGGCCCGGGGGAGCAGTACTTC
cdr3_aa: CASSPSGQGPGEQYF
j_call: TRBJ2-7
d_call: TRBD1
v_call: TRBV6-6
clone_size: .

cdr3_nt: TGTGCCAGCAGCTCCCCAGGTTATGAGCAGTTCTTC
cdr3_aa: CASSSPGYEQFF
j_call: TRBJ2-1
d_call: .
v_call: TRBV11-3
clone_size: .